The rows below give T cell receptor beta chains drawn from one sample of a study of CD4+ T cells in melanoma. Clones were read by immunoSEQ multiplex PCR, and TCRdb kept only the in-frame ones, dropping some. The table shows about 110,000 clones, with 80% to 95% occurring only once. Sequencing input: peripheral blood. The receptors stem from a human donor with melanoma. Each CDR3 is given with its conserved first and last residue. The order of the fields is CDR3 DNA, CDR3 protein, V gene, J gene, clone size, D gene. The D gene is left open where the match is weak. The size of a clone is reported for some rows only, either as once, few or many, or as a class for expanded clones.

DNA: TGTGCCAGCACAGCAAGATGGGGCACTGAAGCTTTCTTT; CDR3: CASTARWGTEAFF; V: TRBV6-1; J: TRBJ1-1; size: .; D: .
DNA: TGTGCCAGCAGCTTAACTTGGCGGCCCACAGATACGCAGTATTTT; CDR3: CASSLTWRPTDTQYF; V: TRBV7-3; J: TRBJ2-3; size: .; D: .
DNA: TGTGCCAGTAGTAACAGGGGTTATGACGAGCAGTACTTC; CDR3: CASSNRGYDEQYF; V: TRBV19; J: TRBJ2-7; size: .; D: TRBD1
DNA: TGTGCCATCTCGAGAAATAGCGGGGGGACCGACAATGAGCAGTTCTTC; CDR3: CAISRNSGGTDNEQFF; V: TRBV19; J: TRBJ2-1; size: .; D: TRBD2
DNA: TGTGCCAGCAGCAATAGTCAGAGAAATGAAAAACTGTTTTTT; CDR3: CASSNSQRNEKLFF; V: TRBV21-1; J: TRBJ1-4; size: .; D: .
DNA: TGCGCCAGCAGCTTGGGAGGGGTATTGGGCGCGGGAAGGAGGTACGAGCAGTACTTC; CDR3: CASSLGGVLGAGRRYEQYF; V: TRBV5-1; J: TRBJ2-7; size: .; D: .
DNA: TGTGCCACCAGGGGGGGGAGCTCCTATAATTCACCCCTCCACTTT; CDR3: CATRGGSSYNSPLHF; V: TRBV15; J: TRBJ1-6; size: .; D: .
DNA: TGCGCCAGCAGCCGAGGGACTAGCGGGAGTGGTGATACGCAGTATTTT; CDR3: CASSRGTSGSGDTQYF; V: TRBV4-3; J: TRBJ2-3; size: .; D: TRBD2
DNA: TGCGCCAGCAGCTTGGACCCAGGGAGCACAGATACGCAGTATTTT; CDR3: CASSLDPGSTDTQYF; V: TRBV5-1; J: TRBJ2-3; size: .; D: .
DNA: TGTGCCAGCAGCTTTCCAGGTTCACCCCTCCACTTT; CDR3: CASSFPGSPLHF; V: TRBV13; J: TRBJ1-6; size: few; D: .
DNA: TGTGCCAGCAGCCGCGGACAGGGGACCGAGGAGCTGTTTTTT; CDR3: CASSRGQGTEELFF; V: TRBV11-3; J: TRBJ2-2; size: .; D: TRBD1
DNA: TGCGCCAGCAGCCAATGGAGACAGGGGACAGATACGCAGTATTTT; CDR3: CASSQWRQGTDTQYF; V: TRBV4-3; J: TRBJ2-3; size: .; D: TRBD1